This T cell receptor beta chain was identified in a study of T cells in localized non-small cell lung cancer. General observations from the study: T cell clonality was highest in uninvolved adjacent lung, above tumor.

For this clone: Antigen unknown.

Data came from immunoSEQ multiplex PCR; TCRdb stores just in-frame clones and leaves some out. The data contain tens of thousands of clones, approximately 82% of them singletons. The CDR3 consists of 12 residues. Germline V gene data show CDR1 as LNHNV and CDR2 as YYDKDF (reference sequence). The V end was cut by 3 bases, the J end by 9 bases, with 11 bases between. The sequence was obtained from a female donor at least 60 years old with stage II squamous cell lung carcinoma. This material consisted of peripheral blood, taken before any cancer treatment. This chain uses TRBV15 with TRBJ1-1; TRBD1 might be the D (5 bases). CDR3 sequence reads: CATSRGGGKAFF. The CDR3 bases are TGTGCCACCAGCAGGGGCGGGGGGAAAGCTTTCTTT.